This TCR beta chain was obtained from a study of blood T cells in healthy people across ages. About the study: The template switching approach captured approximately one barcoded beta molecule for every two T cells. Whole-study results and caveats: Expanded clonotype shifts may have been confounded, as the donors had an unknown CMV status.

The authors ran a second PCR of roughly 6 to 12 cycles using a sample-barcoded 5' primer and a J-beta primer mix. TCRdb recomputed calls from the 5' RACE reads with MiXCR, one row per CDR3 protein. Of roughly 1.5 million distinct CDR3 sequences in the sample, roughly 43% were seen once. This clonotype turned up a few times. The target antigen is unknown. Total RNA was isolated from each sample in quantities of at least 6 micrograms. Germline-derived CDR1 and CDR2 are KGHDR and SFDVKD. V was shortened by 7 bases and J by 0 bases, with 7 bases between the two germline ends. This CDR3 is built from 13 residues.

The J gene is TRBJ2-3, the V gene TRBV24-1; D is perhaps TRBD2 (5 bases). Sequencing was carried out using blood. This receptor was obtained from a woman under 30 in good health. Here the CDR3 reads CATSGLSTDTQYF. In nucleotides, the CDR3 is TGTGCCACCAGCGGACTGAGCACAGATACGCAGTATTTT.